The 9 T cell receptor beta chains given below trace back to one sample, sequenced in a study of CD8 T cells in ankylosing spondylitis. TCRdb reprocessed the 5' RACE reads via MiXCR and lists one record per CDR3 protein. There are about 140,000 distinct CDR3 sequences in the sample; 6% to 8% occur only once, and around 12% lies in the top ten. The sequenced material came from blood, either unsorted or a sorted T cell fraction (not recorded which). Every receptor here comes from a female donor with ankylosing spondylitis or in good health (not recorded which).

In its sample, this clonotype was seen many times. The chain combines TRBV5-1 with TRBJ2-3; possible D gene TRBD1, 5 bases. The V gene's germline CDR1 is SGHRS and CDR2 YFSETQ. V was trimmed by 4 bases and J by 0 bases, leaving 15 bases between them. The CDR3 is 16 amino acids. In nucleotides, the CDR3 is TGCGCCAGCAGCCATCAGACAGCCAGAAGCACAGATACGCAGTATTTT. Protein: CASSHQTARSTDTQYF.

The gene calls are TRBV5-1 and TRBJ2-2; D gene ambiguous. CDR1 SGHRS and CDR2 YFSETQ come from the germline V gene. The CDR3 loop spans 15 amino acids. The ends were cut back, 5 bases at V and 6 bases at J, with 17 bases in the middle. CDR3 in DNA: TGCGCCAGCAGGACAACCCTGGCTCAGGCCGGGGAGCTGTTTTTT. It codes for CASRTTLAQAGELFF.

This clonotype was counted many times. This sequence joins TRBV7-2 and TRBJ2-1; a weak D match, TRBD2 (6 bases). Deletions cut 3 bases from V and 6 bases from J, with 15 bases between. The CDR3 sequence is 15 residues long. Per the germline V gene, CDR1 is SGHTA and CDR2 is FQGNSA. The CDR3 protein is CASSLEGKRTNEQFF. The CDR3 DNA is TGTGCCAGCAGCTTGGAGGGAAAACGGACCAATGAGCAGTTCTTC.

Ten or more counts support this clonotype. This chain uses TRBV5-1 with TRBJ1-6; D gene uncertain. The CDR3 has 13 residues. Trimming removed 0 bases at V and 10 bases at J, with 8 bases between. From germline, CDR1 is SGHRS and CDR2 YFSETQ. This chain's CDR3 is CASSLVAGSPLHF. CDR3 sequence (DNA): TGCGCCAGCAGCTTGGTAGCTGGGTCACCCCTCCACTTT.

The table lists this clonotype with many counts. V gene TRBV7-9 combines with J gene TRBJ2-3; no clear D. Trimming removed 5 bases from V and 6 bases from J, with 12 bases in between. CDR3 size: 13 residues. CDR1 and CDR2 (germline): SEHNR, FQNEAQ (reference sequence). CDR3 sequence (DNA): TGTGCCAGCAGCCCTGGCTTTGGGGATACGCAGTATTTT. Residues: CASSPGFGDTQYF.

This clonotype was recorded at least ten times. The rearrangement links TRBV7-2 to TRBJ2-7; 7 bases match TRBD1. V was clipped by 4 bases and J by 3 bases; unmatched bases: 6. The CDR3 sequence is 14 residues long. Germline CDR1 and CDR2: SGHTA and FQGNSA. CDR3 coding DNA: TGTGCCAGCAGCTGGGGACAGTCGAACTACGAGCAGTACTTC. Protein sequence: CASSWGQSNYEQYF.

The sample holds a few counts of this clonotype. It may be a read error: a sequence one base away is much more abundant. This sequence joins TRBV7-6 and TRBJ2-3; D remains ambiguous. V was clipped by 5 bases and J by 4 bases, with 13 bases between them. CDR3 length: 14 residues. Germline CDR1 reads SGHVS; CDR2 reads FNYEAQ. Written as DNA, the CDR3 is TGTGCCAGCAGCCTCAGCTATGGCGCAGATACGCAGTATTTT. Protein: CASSLSYGADTQYF. The full variable domain, with the rest looked up from reference TRBV7-6 and TRBJ2-3, is GAGVSQSPRYKVTKRGQDVALRCDPISGHVSLYWYRQALGQGPEFLTYFNYEAQQDKSGLPNDRFSAERPEGSISTLTIQRTEQRDSAMYRCASSLSYGADTQYFGPGTRLTVL.

Many counts were recorded for this clonotype. This chain connects TRBV10-3 to TRBJ2-2; D not resolved. Germline CDR1 ENHRY, CDR2 SYGVKD. The CDR3 contains 12 residues. V was pared by 8 bases and J by 0 bases, with 4 bases between. The CDR3 region is CAIRPNTGELFF. CDR3 bases: TGTGCCATCCGGCCGAACACCGGGGAGCTGTTTTTT.

This clonotype was recorded many times. The CDR3 loop is CASSATGTGRTDTQYF. The DNA of the CDR3 is TGTGCCAGCAGTGCAACCGGGACAGGGCGCACAGATACGCAGTATTTT. This sequence joins TRBV25-1 and TRBJ2-3; 9 nucleotides match TRBD1. CDR3 length equals 16 residues. Germline assignment: CDR1 MGHDK and CDR2 SYGVNS. V trimming: 4 bases; J trimming: 1 base; junction bases outside the gene matches: 6.